One T cell receptor beta chain is described in this entry. Clones were read by immunoSEQ multiplex PCR, and TCRdb kept only the in-frame ones, dropping some. The sample records about 2.2 million clones, 90% to 95% being singletons. There are 15 residues in the CDR3. CDR1 is MDHEN, CDR2 SYDVKM, per germline. Between the trimmed V and J ends, which lost 2 bases and 2 bases, there was a span of 12 bases. These data belong to a study of shared clonotypes between healthy human individuals. On the study more broadly: Each donor's CD8 memory used one plate, CD8 naive two, each CD4 subset three.

Terminally differentiated effector memory CD45RA+ cells were excluded from the naive CD8 cells, which were CD45RO-negative and positively selected for CCR7. The sequenced sample was naive CD8+ T cells from PBMCs. The chain uses TRBV28 and TRBJ1-1; D unresolved. The receptor's source is a man in his late teens or twenties in good health. Some clones in this sample may be carry-over from other donors' samples. The CDR3 coding sequence is TGTGCCAGCAGTTTAAAGGTCCGGGGAAACACTGAAGCTTTCTTT. This encodes CASSLKVRGNTEAFF.